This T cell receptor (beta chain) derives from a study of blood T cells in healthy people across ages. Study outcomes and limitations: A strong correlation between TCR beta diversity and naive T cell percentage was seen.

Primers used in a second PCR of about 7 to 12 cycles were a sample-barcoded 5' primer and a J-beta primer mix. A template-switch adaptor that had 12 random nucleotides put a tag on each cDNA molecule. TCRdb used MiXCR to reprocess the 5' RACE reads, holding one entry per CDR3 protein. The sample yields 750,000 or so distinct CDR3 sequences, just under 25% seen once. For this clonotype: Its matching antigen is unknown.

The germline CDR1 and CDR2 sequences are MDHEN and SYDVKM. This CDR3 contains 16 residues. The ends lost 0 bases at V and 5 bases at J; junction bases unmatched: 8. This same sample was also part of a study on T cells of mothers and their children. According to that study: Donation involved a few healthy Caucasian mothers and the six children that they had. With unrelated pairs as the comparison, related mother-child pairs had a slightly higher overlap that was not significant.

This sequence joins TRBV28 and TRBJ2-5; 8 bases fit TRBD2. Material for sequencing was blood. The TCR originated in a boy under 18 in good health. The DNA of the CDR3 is TGTGCCAGCAGTTTATGGACGGGAGGGCCGCGGGAGACCCAGTACTTC. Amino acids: CASSLWTGGPRETQYF. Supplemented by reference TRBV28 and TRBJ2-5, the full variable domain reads DVKVTQSSRYLVKRTGEKVFLECVQDMDHENMFWYRQDPGLGLRLIYFSYDVKMKEKGDIPEGYSVSREKKERFSLILESASTNQTSMYLCASSLWTGGPRETQYFGPGTRLLVL.